The 27 T cell receptor beta chains below were found in one sample sequenced in a study of shared clonotypes between healthy human individuals. The naive CD8 subset, CD45RO-negative cells positively selected for CCR7, excluded terminally differentiated effector memory CD45RA+ cells. Sequencing used immunoSEQ multiplex PCR; TCRdb keeps in-frame clones, though not all of them. The repertoire holds some 2 million clones, 85% to 95% seen once, with about 1.1% in the top ten. Specimen: naive CD8+ T cells sorted from blood. The receptors come from a man younger than 35 in good health.

This chain uses TRBV6-5 with TRBJ2-7; no reliable D call. Germline V lookup: CDR1 MNHEY, CDR2 SVGAGI. V gave up 2 bases and J gave up 3 bases, with 8 bases separating them. This CDR3 comprises 13 residues. CDR3 nucleotides: TGTGCCAGCAGTTACACAGAAGACTACGAGCAGTACTTC. This encodes CASSYTEDYEQYF.

Notes on this clone: The junction departs from the called germline gene at one end, perhaps through a read error. This chain joins TRBV7-7 and TRBJ2-2; D possibly corresponds to TRBD2 (5 bases). This CDR3 spans 14 amino acids. The germline V gene has CDR1 SSHAT and CDR2 FNYEAQ (reference sequence). CDR3 bases: TGTGCTAGCAGCGAGGGCTCTGGAATCGGGGAGCTGTTTTTT. Translating it yields CASSEGSGIGELFF.

This clone is a singleton in its sample. V gene TRBV10-3 combines with J gene TRBJ2-5, with D possibly being TRBD2 (6 bases). CDR1 is ENHRY, CDR2 SYGVKD, per germline. The CDR3 loop spans 16 amino acids. V lost 2 bases and J lost 2, with 15 bases in between. The CDR3 DNA sequence: TGTGCCATCAGTGAGGGTGCGGGGCGATCACAAGAGACCCAGTACTTC. Translating it yields CAISEGAGRSQETQYF.

The chain uses TRBV9 and TRBJ2-7, with D perhaps TRBD2 (6 bases). Trimming removed 3 bases at V and 0 bases at J, with 10 bases between. The CDR3 runs 14 residues. CDR1 is SGDLS, CDR2 YYNGEE, per germline. The CDR3: CASSAAGYSYEQYF. The CDR3 nucleotides read TGTGCCAGCAGCGCAGCGGGTTACTCCTACGAGCAGTACTTC.

Note on this clone: Additional DNA sequences in this sample encode the identical CDR3. V and J are TRBV29-1 and TRBJ2-7; possible D gene TRBD2, 5 bases. Germline V gene sequence: CDR1 SQVTM, CDR2 ANQGSEA. The CDR3 sequence is 12 residues long. V was cut by 4 bases and J by 0 bases, with 7 bases left in between. The CDR3 region is CSVVGSSYEQYF. CDR3 DNA: TGCAGCGTTGTTGGGAGCTCCTACGAGCAGTACTTC.

The chain is built from TRBV7-8 and TRBJ2-5; no clear D. CDR1 SGHVS and CDR2 FQNEAQ come from the germline V gene. The germline V and J ends were trimmed by 0 bases and 4 bases, with 9 bases remaining between them. The CDR3 contains 14 residues. CDR3 nucleotide sequence: TGTGCCAGCAGCTTAGCCCAGTTAGGAGAGACCCAGTACTTC. This gives the protein CASSLAQLGETQYF.

This clone was picked up a small number of times. This chain links TRBV7-3 with TRBJ1-6; D not certain. The germline gives CDR1 SGHTA, CDR2 FQGTGA. Trimming cost V 0 bases and J 8 bases, with 8 bases left between them. This CDR3 region has 14 residues. CDR3 DNA: TGTGCCAGCAGCTTAACAGGGTTGGATTCACCCCTCCACTTT. It specifies CASSLTGLDSPLHF.

The J gene is TRBJ2-5, the V gene TRBV30; 7 positions match TRBD2. Germline lookup yields CDR1 GTSNPN and CDR2 SVGIG (reference sequence). Trimming took 0 bases from V and 5 from J; bases not matched to a gene: 6. CDR3 length: 14 residues. This CDR3 is CAWSVLAIWETQYF. The CDR3 nucleotides read TGTGCCTGGAGTGTACTAGCGATTTGGGAGACCCAGTACTTC.

The chain combines TRBV6-1 with TRBJ2-7, with D hard to call. The CDR3 sequence is 13 residues long. Per the germline V gene, CDR1 is MNHNS and CDR2 is SASEGT. The ends were cut back, 6 bases at V and 0 bases at J, with 9 bases in the middle. The CDR3 DNA reads TGTGCCAGCAGGGCCCAGAGCTCCTACGAGCAGTACTTC. Translating gives CASRAQSSYEQYF.

Remarks on this clone: One junction end does not reproduce the germline sequence, and a read error may be involved. The chain carries TRBV7-6 and TRBJ2-7; D might be TRBD1 or TRBD2, each matching 5 bases. Germline V gene data show CDR1 as SGHVS and CDR2 as FNYEAQ. The CDR3 is 10 residues long. The CDR3 region is CASKGSLTHF. The CDR3, as DNA: TGTGCCAGCAAGGGGAGCCTAACCCACTTC.

The chain has TRBV6-5 and TRBJ2-3, with D tentatively TRBD2 (6 bases). In germline, CDR1 is MNHEY, CDR2 SVGAGI. This CDR3 contains 14 residues. Trimming took 2 bases from V and 4 from J, leaving 10 bases between them. This CDR3 reads CASSYASGPDTQYF. The CDR3 nucleotides read TGTGCCAGCAGTTACGCAAGCGGGCCAGATACGCAGTATTTT.

On this clone: At one end, the junction sequence differs from germline, possibly due to a read error. This chain links TRBV7-7 with TRBJ2-3; D is undetermined. The CDR3 spans 15 residues. Germline V lookup: CDR1 SSHAT, CDR2 FNYEAQ (reference sequence). The CDR3 DNA reads as TGTGCTAGCAGCCCCACGCTGAAGGGCACAGATACGCAGTATTTT. This sequence encodes CASSPTLKGTDTQYF.

As for this clone: The identical CDR3 is also encoded by other nucleotide sequences in the sample. The chain joins TRBV6-1 to TRBJ2-3; D not certain. The CDR3 has 14 amino acids. V lost 3 bases, J lost 0 bases, and 7 bases lay in between. CDR1 and CDR2 (germline): MNHNS, SASEGT. Here the CDR3 reads CASSELGSTDTQYF. The CDR3 nucleotides read TGTGCCAGCAGTGAGTTGGGAAGCACAGATACGCAGTATTTT.

The rearrangement uses TRBV27 and TRBJ2-5; 10 bases map to TRBD2. The V gene end was trimmed by 11 bases and the J gene end by 4 bases; junction bases not matched to a gene: 10. The CDR3 has 14 residues. Germline values: CDR1 MNHEY, CDR2 SMNVEV (reference sequence). CDR3 coding DNA: TGTGCCTCGGGGCTAGCGGGAGTAACAGAGACCCAGTACTTC. Protein product: CASGLAGVTETQYF.

V gene TRBV28 combines with J gene TRBJ2-7; D gene uncertain. CDR3 length equals 14 residues. Looked up from germline, CDR1 is MDHEN and CDR2 is SYDVKM. V was shortened by 1 base and J by 2 bases, with 9 bases between the two germline ends. CDR3 loop: CASSLLGITYEQYF. The CDR3 nucleotides read TGTGCCAGCAGTTTATTAGGGATTACCTACGAGCAGTACTTC.

The V call is TRBV7-9, the J call TRBJ1-5, with D tentatively TRBD1 (6 bases). Germline assignment: CDR1 SEHNR and CDR2 FQNEAQ (reference sequence). The CDR3 extends over 17 amino acids. Trimming shortened V by 5 bases and J by 0 bases, and 17 bases separated the two germline ends. The CDR3 DNA is TGTGCCAGCAGCCCCGGATTGGCAGGGGTTAGCAATCAGCCCCAGCATTTT. It yields the protein CASSPGLAGVSNQPQHF.

This sequence joins TRBV19 and TRBJ2-7; the match to TRBD2 covers 7 bases. Germline-derived CDR1 and CDR2 are LNHDA and SQIVND (reference sequence). J gave up 1 base and V 6 bases, and 6 bases lay outside the gene matches. This CDR3 region has 14 residues. The DNA for the CDR3 is TGTGCCAGTAGCTCGGGACTACCGTCCTACGAGCAGTACTTC. Its translation: CASSSGLPSYEQYF.

Comment on this clone: Other DNA sequences in the same sample also yield this CDR3. The chain combines TRBV5-4 with TRBJ2-3; no definite D call. CDR3 size: 13 residues. Germline V lookup: CDR1 SGHNT, CDR2 YYREEE (reference sequence). The ends were cut back, 4 bases at V and 5 bases at J, with 11 bases in the middle. Here the CDR3 DNA reads TGTGCCAGCAGCCTCGATTCAGGAGATACGCAGTATTTT. Translation gives CASSLDSGDTQYF.

The chain is built from TRBV29-1 and TRBJ2-7; maybe TRBD1 (5 bases). Per germline, CDR1 SQVTM and CDR2 ANQGSEA. The germline V and J ends were trimmed by 3 bases and 2 bases, with 8 bases remaining between them. This CDR3 spans 12 amino acids. CDR3 sequence reads: CSVDKGPYEQYF. CDR3 nucleotides: TGCAGCGTTGACAAGGGGCCCTACGAGCAGTACTTC.

This chain joins TRBV10-2 and TRBJ2-5, with D possibly TRBD1 on 6 matching bases. Deletions cut 10 bases from V and 5 bases from J, with 20 bases between. Germline loops: CDR1 WSHSY, CDR2 SAAADI. CDR3 length: 14 amino acids. The CDR3 DNA reads as TGCGCCACCTTAAACCGGGACATCGACGAGACCCAGTACTTC. This sequence encodes CATLNRDIDETQYF.

The genes are TRBV4-3 and TRBJ2-1; D ambiguous. The CDR3 contains 16 residues. Between the trimmed V and J ends, which lost 0 bases and 7 bases, there was a span of 16 bases. Per the germline V gene, CDR1 is LGHNA and CDR2 is YSLEER. CDR3 nucleotide sequence: TGCGCCAGCAGCCAAGATTACTCCGGCCTCGGGAATGAGCAGTTCTTC. Translating gives CASSQDYSGLGNEQFF.

This chain links TRBV15 with TRBJ1-5; D is possibly TRBD1 (5 bases). The CDR3 consists of 15 residues. V lost 0 bases, J lost 6 bases, and 12 bases lay in between. Germline V CDR1 and CDR2: LNHNV, YYDKDF (reference sequence). Written as DNA, the CDR3 is TGTGCCACCAGCAGAGATAAGGGGCAAAGTCAGCCCCAGCATTTT. Protein sequence: CATSRDKGQSQPQHF.

The gene calls are TRBV11-3 and TRBJ2-7; D is uncertain. Per the germline V gene, CDR1 is SGHNT and CDR2 is YENEEA. Deletions cut 7 bases from V and 4 bases from J, with 14 bases between. This CDR3 is 13 amino acids long. CDR3 sequence (DNA): TGTGCCAGCACCGACGGAACCACTTACGAGCAGTACTTC. Protein: CASTDGTTYEQYF.

This chain connects TRBV5-1 to TRBJ1-1; D possibly corresponds to TRBD1 (5 bases). V lost 5 bases, J lost 3 bases, and 14 bases lay in between. This CDR3 is built from 14 residues. The germline CDR1 and CDR2 sequences are SGHRS and YFSETQ. This chain's CDR3 is CASREPWGYTEAFF. DNA of the CDR3: TGCGCCAGCAGGGAACCCTGGGGGTACACTGAAGCTTTCTTT.

The chain recombines TRBV5-6 with TRBJ1-6; no reliable D call. This CDR3 region has 16 residues. Germline V CDR1 and CDR2: SGHDT, YYEEEE. Trimming took 0 bases from V and 4 from J, leaving 11 bases between them. CDR3 nucleotide sequence: TGTGCCAGCAGCTTGGGGTCTGGGCCTTATAATTCACCCCTCCACTTT. It is translated as CASSLGSGPYNSPLHF.

The rearrangement joins TRBV7-6 to TRBJ2-7; 9 nucleotides agree with TRBD1. After removal of 5 bases from V and 2 bases from J, the junction contained 4 bases not matched to a gene. The germline gives CDR1 SGHVS, CDR2 FNYEAQ. There are 14 residues in the CDR3. The CDR3 is CASSRGTGPYEQYF. CDR3 DNA sequence: TGTGCCAGCAGCCGGGGGACAGGGCCCTACGAGCAGTACTTC.

V and J are TRBV10-3 and TRBJ2-2, with D tentatively TRBD2 (6 bases). The CDR3 covers 14 residues. With 6 bases removed from V and 1 base from J, the gap between germline ends came to 9 bases. The V gene's germline CDR1 is ENHRY and CDR2 SYGVKD. CDR3 sequence reads: CAIRTGGNTGELFF. DNA of the CDR3: TGTGCCATCAGAACCGGGGGGAACACCGGGGAGCTGTTTTTT.